Listed here are 9 T cell receptor beta chains from one sample, sequenced in a study of blood T cell repertoires in COVID-19. Here immunoSEQ multiplex PCR was the method, and the copy in TCRdb shows in-frame clones only, minus some. The sample lists tens of thousands of clones; approximately 85% were seen once. Material for sequencing was peripheral blood. The receptors come from a man between 65 and 85 years old with acute or convalescent COVID-19.

This chain links TRBV27 with TRBJ1-5; perhaps TRBD1 as D (6 bases). Germline assignment: CDR1 MNHEY and CDR2 SMNVEV (reference sequence). The CDR3 length is 15 residues. V lost 3 bases to trimming and J lost 3 bases, with 12 bases between them. As DNA, the CDR3 is TGTGCCAGCAGTTTCAGAGGGGGACCCAATCAGCCCCAGCATTTT. This encodes CASSFRGGPNQPQHF.

The J gene is TRBJ2-2, the V gene TRBV24-1; possibly TRBD2 for D (6 bases). Per germline, CDR1 KGHDR and CDR2 SFDVKD. Trimming shortened V by 4 bases and J by 3 bases, and 17 bases separated the two germline ends. The CDR3 spans 17 residues. The CDR3 DNA reads as TGTGCCACCAGTGACCCCCGGGACTCCAGTTACACCGGGGAGCTGTTTTTT. This sequence encodes CATSDPRDSSYTGELFF.

The J gene is TRBJ2-5, the V gene TRBV11-2; D remains ambiguous. The V end was cut by 5 bases, the J end by 5 bases, with 6 bases between. Germline-derived CDR1 and CDR2 are SGHAT and FQNNGV. The CDR3 spans 11 residues. CDR3 amino acids: CASSPQETQYF. The CDR3 DNA sequence: TGTGCCAGCAGCCCTCAGGAGACCCAGTACTTC.

Only one count was recorded for this clone. The V call is TRBV3-1 (or the pseudogene TRBV3-2), the J call TRBJ2-1; D possibly corresponds to TRBD2 (6 bases). CDR3 length: 15 residues. Germline-derived CDR1 and CDR2 are LGHDT and YNNKEL (reference sequence). V lost 5 bases to trimming and J lost 3 bases, with 14 bases between them. This CDR3 is CASSTRERFYNEQFF. DNA of the CDR3: TGTGCCAGCAGCACCCGGGAGCGATTCTACAATGAGCAGTTCTTC.

The rearrangement links TRBV7-9 to TRBJ2-5, with 15 bases lining up with TRBD2. Trimming at V came to 4 bases and at J to 5 bases, leaving 2 bases not matched to a gene. CDR1 and CDR2 (germline): SEHNR, FQNEAQ (reference sequence). CDR3 length: 15 amino acids. As DNA, the CDR3 is TGTGCCAGCAGCTCCGGACTAGCGGGAGGGGAGACCCAGTACTTC. This gives the protein CASSSGLAGGETQYF.

The gene calls are TRBV6-5 and TRBJ2-1; 7 nucleotides align to TRBD2. The germline V gene encodes CDR1 MNHEY and CDR2 SVGAGI. J lost 6 bases, V lost 7 bases, and 12 bases had no gene match. This CDR3 region has 15 residues. Here the CDR3 reads CASTRFGGSSNEQFF. CDR3 bases: TGTGCCAGCACTAGGTTTGGCGGGAGCAGCAATGAGCAGTTCTTC.

The genes are TRBV5-4 and TRBJ1-2; weak D call: TRBD1 (6 bases). Trimming took off 4 bases at V and 7 bases at J, with 11 bases between the two ends. The CDR3 sequence is 12 residues long. Per the germline V gene, CDR1 is SGHNT and CDR2 is YYREEE (reference sequence). CDR3 residues: CASSTSGVGYTF. CDR3 sequence (DNA): TGTGCCAGCAGCACGTCAGGGGTTGGCTACACCTTC.

This sequence joins TRBV19 and TRBJ2-3, with TRBD2 identical over 7 bases. Unmatched junction bases numbered 6, after V lost 2 bases and J lost 4 bases. The CDR3 is 15 amino acids. The V gene's germline CDR1 is LNHDA and CDR2 SQIVND (reference sequence). The CDR3 DNA reads as TGTGCCAGTAGTATAACCGGGGGAGGGGCAGATACGCAGTATTTT. Its translation is CASSITGGGADTQYF. The entire variable domain, with the rest obtained from reference TRBV19 and TRBJ2-3, is as follows: DGGITQSPKYLFRKEGQNVTLSCEQNLNHDAMYWYRQDPGQGLRLIYYSQIVNDFQKGDIAEGYSVSREKKESFPLTVTSAQKNPTAFYLCASSITGGGADTQYFGPGTRLTVL.

The gene calls are TRBV7-9 and TRBJ1-2; D uncertain. This CDR3 has 16 amino acids. The ends were cut back, 7 bases at V and 0 bases at J, with 18 bases in the middle. CDR1 and CDR2 from the germline V gene are SEHNR and FQNEAQ (reference sequence). The DNA for the CDR3 is TGTGCCAGCACCCGGGCGATCGGGGTCTCTAACTATGGCTACACCTTC. This translates into CASTRAIGVSNYGYTF.